This T cell receptor (beta chain) comes out of a study of blood T cell repertoires in COVID-19. Study context: Both acute and convalescent COVID-19 samples were obtained from the United States, Italy and Spain. The cDNA or gDNA used as material had been derived from T cells, B-cell-depleted T cells, or PBMCs.

Germline V gene lookup returns CDR1 SQVTM and CDR2 ANQGSEA. The V end lost 6 bases, the J end lost 3 bases, and 12 bases lay between the germline ends. CDR3 length: 12 amino acids. Per the study methods: The authors estimated nucleated cell counts from reference gene primer amplification. Method: immunoSEQ multiplex PCR; TCRdb's copy keeps in-frame clones and lacks some. From that table come the V and J calls and clone size; the DNA was used to work out D and trimming. The repertoire consists of some 120,000 clones, with more than 75% occurring once and the leading ten covering more than 1.5%. Sequencing was done on a sample of peripheral blood. The TCR sequence derives from a human donor in a cohort sampled during active COVID-19. The V and J genes are TRBV29-1 and TRBJ2-7, with D possibly TRBD2 on 5 matching bases. The DNA of the CDR3 is TGCAGCGTGACTACGAGCTACTACGAGCAGTACTTC. Protein product: CSVTTSYYEQYF.